These T cell receptor beta chains were read from a single sample in a study of Ad26.COV2.S vaccination and SARS-CoV-2 variants. TCRdb's copy holds only in-frame clones and misses some; the assay was immunoSEQ multiplex PCR. The data show about 460,000 clones, approximately 90% seen once. This specimen consisted of peripheral blood, obtained in a trial of Ad26.COV2.S vaccine versus placebo. All receptors derive from a person aged 18 to 65 who received the Ad26.COV2.S COVID-19 vaccine or a placebo. Both conserved end residues are trimmed from each CDR3.

j_gene,v_gene,CDR3aa
TRBJ2-1,TRBV4-2,ASSQEWGEEYNEQF
TRBJ1-1,TRBV7-8,ASSTRGQGATYTEAF
TRBJ2-5,TRBV27,AHDDDGEETQY
TRBJ2-5,TRBV2,ASSESRGETQY
TRBJ1-5,TRBV30,AWSGMGGQPQH
TRBJ1-1,TRBV3-1/TRBV3-2,ASSVQGGDTEAF
TRBJ1-1,TRBV19,ASSMSGYSNTEAF
TRBJ2-2,TRBV19,ARELTGELF
TRBJ1-1,TRBV10-2,ASSGQGMNTEAF
TRBJ2-5,TRBV21-1,ASSPDGTGGETQY
TRBJ2-2,TRBV3-1/TRBV3-2,ASSQVSRAAGELF
TRBJ1-1,TRBV2,ASIWAEAF
TRBJ2-7,TRBV6-2/TRBV6-3,ASSYGSGSKSF
TRBJ2-7,TRBV19,ATGSSQGGTYEQY
TRBJ1-5,TRBV11-3,ASSRQGYRYMGNQPQH
TRBJ1-3,TRBV5-1,ASSFQGSSSGNTIY
TRBJ2-2,TRBV29-1,SVEAGELF
TRBJ2-2,TRBV19,ATSWSGIGAGELF
TRBJ2-1,TRBV24-1,ATGTSGPWDEQF
TRBJ1-5,TRBV28,ASSWGQNSNQPQH
TRBJ2-5,TRBV5-4,ASSFNPTGEETQY
TRBJ2-2,TRBV14,ASSHPGRAGGSGELF
TRBJ1-4,TRBV15,ATSRDVQGASGLF
TRBJ1-1,TRBV5-5,ASSGGQIYTEAF
TRBJ2-1,TRBV4-2,ASSQRSEQF
TRBJ1-5,TRBV19,ASSAGSPDSNQPQH